The 17 T cell receptor beta chains given below trace back to one sample, sequenced in a study of blood T cell repertoires in COVID-19 (dated by TCRdb to 2018 to 2021). Libraries were built with the immunoSEQ multiplex PCR assay. This is the immuneACCESS table as TCRdb keeps it, with only in-frame sequences that have V and J called. A part of the clones is gone; compared with another copy, unresolved V genes explain less than half, and the rest is unexplained. The sample includes about 55,000 clones, with approximately 80% observed a single time. Approximately 6.3% of the sample is taken by the ten largest. Sequencing used peripheral blood. The receptors stem from a human donor in a cohort sampled during active or convalescent COVID-19.

The chain couples TRBV7-6 to TRBJ2-5; D uncertain. The CDR3 has 15 amino acids. V lost 1 base to trimming and J lost 2 bases, with 11 bases between them. The V gene's germline CDR1 is SGHVS and CDR2 FNYEAQ. CDR3 region: CASSLDAHRQETQYF. In DNA, the CDR3 is TGTGCCAGCAGCTTAGACGCCCACAGACAAGAGACCCAGTACTTC.

The rearrangement joins TRBV4-1 to TRBJ1-2, with 7 nucleotides matching TRBD1. The V gene's germline CDR1 is MGHRA and CDR2 YSYEKL. CDR3 size: 15 residues. With 4 bases clipped from V and 4 bases from J, the junction kept 9 bases outside the gene matches. CDR3 protein: CASSPPGTALYGYTF. CDR3 bases: TGCGCCAGCAGCCCCCCGGGGACAGCACTCTATGGCTACACCTTC.

The genes are TRBV5-1 and TRBJ2-3; D gene uncertain. The CDR3 sequence is 17 residues long. With 0 bases removed from V and 0 bases from J, the gap between germline ends came to 14 bases. Per the germline V gene, CDR1 is SGHRS and CDR2 is YFSETQ. The CDR3 DNA is TGCGCCAGCAGCTTGGCCGGAGCGATGCGCAGCACAGATACGCAGTATTTT. This encodes CASSLAGAMRSTDTQYF.

The chain is built from TRBV18 and TRBJ2-7; D gene unclear. Germline V gene data show CDR1 as KGHSH and CDR2 as LQKENI. The CDR3 spans 13 residues. V gave up 4 bases and J gave up 1 base, with 8 bases separating them. CDR3 sequence reads: CASSQQLSYEQYF. The CDR3 DNA reads as TGTGCCAGCTCACAACAGCTATCCTACGAGCAGTACTTC.

This clone has more than one count but fewer than ten. This chain joins TRBV27 and TRBJ2-5, with TRBD1 identical over 7 bases. The CDR3 loop spans 14 amino acids. CDR1 is MNHEY, CDR2 SMNVEV, per germline (reference sequence). With V trimmed by 4 bases and J by 5 bases, 7 bases remained unmatched. CDR3 amino acids: CASSSAGTAETQYF. Here the CDR3 DNA reads TGTGCCAGCAGTTCCGCCGGGACAGCGGAGACCCAGTACTTC.

The chain's CDR3 is CASSGSITGEAFF. CDR3 coding DNA: TGTGCCAGCAGTGGTTCGATTACGGGTGAAGCTTTCTTT. This rearrangement joins TRBV6-4 to TRBJ1-1; D unresolved. Germline-derived CDR1 and CDR2 are MRHNA and SNTAGT. V lost 4 bases to trimming and J lost 7 bases, with 13 bases between them. The CDR3 has 13 residues.

This clone was seen only once. This may be a read error: a much more frequent sequence differs by one nucleotide. Other DNA sequences in the same sample also yield this CDR3. The V and J genes are TRBV6-5 and TRBJ1-1; 10 bases are a match to TRBD1. In germline, CDR1 is MNHEY, CDR2 SVGAGI. The junction had 9 bases not matched to a gene; V was cut back by 9 bases and J by 5 bases. This CDR3 has 14 amino acids. CDR3 sequence reads: CASNKGQGKTEAFF. The CDR3 DNA reads TGTGCCAGTAATAAGGGACAGGGGAAGACTGAAGCTTTCTTT.

This sequence joins TRBV11-2 and TRBJ2-1; D remains unclear. Looked up from germline, CDR1 is SGHAT and CDR2 is FQNNGV. There are 15 residues in the CDR3. V lost 3 bases and J lost 7, with 16 bases in between. CDR3 residues: CASSFMTRDWNEQFF. DNA of the CDR3: TGTGCCAGCAGCTTTATGACCCGCGACTGGAATGAGCAGTTCTTC.

As concerns this clone: In the same sample, other DNA sequences code for this CDR3. V usage is TRBV6-5 and J usage is TRBJ1-2; perhaps TRBD1 as D (5 bases). The CDR3 has 14 amino acids. Trimming cost V 5 bases and J 4 bases, with 14 bases left between them. Germline V CDR1 and CDR2: MNHEY, SVGAGI. CDR3 sequence: CASSPVGGAYGYTF. For the CDR3, the DNA is TGTGCCAGCAGTCCCGTGGGGGGAGCCTATGGCTACACCTTC.

The genes are TRBV5-4 and TRBJ2-7, with TRBD1 identical over 9 bases. In germline, CDR1 is SGHNT, CDR2 YYREEE (reference sequence). J lost 1 base, V lost 9 bases, and 8 bases had no gene match. The CDR3 loop spans 14 amino acids. CDR3 loop: CATRLQGASYEQYF. The CDR3 DNA reads as TGTGCCACACGCCTACAGGGGGCGTCCTACGAGCAGTACTTC.

The V and J genes are TRBV5-8 and TRBJ1-6; 7 bases align to TRBD1. Germline CDR1 SGHTS, CDR2 YDEGEE. This CDR3 is built from 15 residues. Losses at the gene ends were 0 bases for V and 9 bases for J; bases not matched to a gene: 6. The CDR3 region is CASSLVGGDASPLHF. For the CDR3, the DNA is TGTGCCAGCAGCTTGGTAGGGGGCGATGCTTCACCCCTCCACTTT.

The CDR3 DNA follows: TGTGCCAGCAGCGTAGTTTCCGGAGGATGGGACAGCTACAATGAGCAGTTCTTC. Its translation is CASSVVSGGWDSYNEQFF. The chain is built from TRBV9 and TRBJ2-1; 7 bases are a match to TRBD1. V lost 0 bases and J lost 3; bases outside the gene matches: 12. The V gene's germline CDR1 is SGDLS and CDR2 YYNGEE. CDR3 size: 18 residues.

This clone was seen only a few times. The chain carries TRBV30 and TRBJ2-7; the match to TRBD1 covers 8 bases. There are 13 residues in the CDR3. The V and J ends lost 0 bases and 7 bases, in that order; junction bases with no gene match: 5. The germline V gene encodes CDR1 GTSNPN and CDR2 SVGIG (reference sequence). The CDR3 bases are TGTGCCTGGAGTGTGGGACAGGTTGGAGAGCAGTACTTC. It is translated as CAWSVGQVGEQYF.

On this clone itself: Other nucleotide sequences from this sample produce the same CDR3. The chain has TRBV6-5 and TRBJ1-2, with D unclear. Looked up from germline, CDR1 is MNHEY and CDR2 is SVGAGI. There are 16 residues in the CDR3. V was clipped by 0 bases and J by 0 bases, with 11 bases between them. The CDR3 DNA is TGTGCCAGCAGTTACTCGGCGGGCCGGGCTAACTATGGCTACACCTTC. Translation gives CASSYSAGRANYGYTF.

The chain joins TRBV12-3 or TRBV12-4 to TRBJ2-2; tentatively, D is TRBD2 (6 bases). This CDR3 has 13 residues. Trimming took off 4 bases at V and 6 bases at J, with 9 bases between the two ends. CDR3 region: CASSSGGPGELFF. The CDR3 region has the DNA TGTGCCAGCAGTTCCGGGGGACCCGGGGAGCTGTTTTTT.

The CDR3, as DNA: TGTGCCAGCAGTGTATCTAGCATCCAAGAGACCCAGTACTTC. Residues: CASSVSSIQETQYF. The chain joins TRBV2 to TRBJ2-5, with TRBD2 as a possible D gene (5 bases). The germline V and J ends were trimmed by 4 bases and 1 base, with 10 bases remaining between them. The CDR3 extends over 14 amino acids. CDR1 is SNHLY and CDR2 is FYNNEI in the germline V gene.

The CDR3 sequence: CASSLGTGNNEQFF. For the CDR3, the DNA is TGTGCCAGCAGCTTAGGGACAGGCAACAATGAGCAGTTCTTC. The rearrangement links TRBV7-2 to TRBJ2-1; 7 bases line up with TRBD1. Germline CDR1 SGHTA, CDR2 FQGNSA. J gave up 5 bases and V 1 base, and 2 bases lay outside the gene matches. The CDR3 consists of 14 residues.